This is a list of T cell receptor beta chains from one sample in a study of blood T cells in healthy people across ages. TCRdb re-called the 5' RACE reads through MiXCR, storing one row per CDR3 protein. The sample contains about 650,000 distinct CDR3 sequences, around 32% of which appear only once. Sample: blood. Receptor source: a woman aged 80 or over in good health. The CDR3 runs from the conserved cysteine through the conserved F or W. The D gene is left open where the match is weak. Only part of the rows carry a size: once, few, many, or a class if the clone is expanded.

v_gene: TRBV6-5; j_gene: TRBJ1-3; d_gene: NA; abundance: few; CDR3aa: CASTREVPGNTIYF; CDR3nt: TGTGCCAGCACCAGGGAAGTGCCCGGAAACACCATATATTTT
v_gene: TRBV7-9; j_gene: TRBJ1-2; d_gene: NA; abundance: many; CDR3aa: CASSSTNYGYTF; CDR3nt: TGTGCCAGCAGTTCTACTAACTATGGCTACACCTTC
v_gene: TRBV10-3; j_gene: TRBJ1-4; d_gene: TRBD1; abundance: NA; CDR3aa: CAISEMGQGNEKPFF; CDR3nt: TGTGCCATCAGTGAAATGGGACAGGGTAACGAAAAACCGTTTTTT
v_gene: TRBV3-1; j_gene: TRBJ2-7; d_gene: TRBD1; abundance: many; CDR3aa: CASSQYDRVEQYF; CDR3nt: TGTGCCAGCAGCCAGTACGACAGGGTCGAGCAGTACTTC
v_gene: TRBV7-9; j_gene: TRBJ2-1; d_gene: TRBD2; abundance: many; CDR3aa: CASSYGLAGGTRRGDEQFF; CDR3nt: TGTGCCAGCAGTTACGGACTAGCGGGGGGTACGAGGAGGGGCGATGAGCAGTTCTTC
v_gene: TRBV24-1; j_gene: TRBJ2-2; d_gene: NA; abundance: few; CDR3aa: CATQTPLGNTGELFF; CDR3nt: TGTGCCACCCAGACTCCCTTGGGTAACACCGGGGAGCTGTTTTTT
v_gene: TRBV7-9; j_gene: TRBJ2-7; d_gene: NA; abundance: many; CDR3aa: CASREAGVPPYEQYF; CDR3nt: TGTGCCAGCAGGGAGGCGGGCGTTCCACCCTACGAGCAGTACTTC
v_gene: TRBV24-1; j_gene: TRBJ2-3; d_gene: TRBD1; abundance: NA; CDR3aa: CATSDTAGGSTDTQYF; CDR3nt: TGTGCCACCAGTGATACCGCAGGGGGAAGCACAGATACGCAGTATTTT
v_gene: TRBV28; j_gene: TRBJ2-5; d_gene: TRBD1; abundance: many; CDR3aa: CASRTGVTETQYF; CDR3nt: TGTGCCAGCAGGACAGGGGTCACGGAGACCCAGTACTTC
v_gene: TRBV5-1; j_gene: TRBJ2-7; d_gene: NA; abundance: many; CDR3aa: CASSLVPRGQYEQYF; CDR3nt: TGCGCCAGCAGCCTGGTGCCACGGGGCCAATACGAGCAGTACTTC
v_gene: TRBV6-4; j_gene: TRBJ1-2; d_gene: NA; abundance: many; CDR3aa: CASSELAGYGYTF; CDR3nt: TGTGCCAGCAGTGAGCTCGCTGGCTATGGCTACACCTTC
v_gene: TRBV4-1; j_gene: TRBJ1-4; d_gene: TRBD1; abundance: many; CDR3aa: CASSQETGGIGEKLFF; CDR3nt: TGCGCCAGCAGCCAAGAGACAGGGGGCATTGGTGAAAAACTGTTTTTT
v_gene: TRBV6-5; j_gene: TRBJ1-1; d_gene: TRBD1; abundance: NA; CDR3aa: CASSQGVSFEAFF; CDR3nt: TGTGCCAGTTCACAGGGGGTATCTTTTGAAGCTTTCTTT
v_gene: TRBV29-1; j_gene: TRBJ1-1; d_gene: TRBD1; abundance: NA; CDR3aa: CSVGQGGAEAFF; CDR3nt: TGCAGCGTGGGACAGGGAGGAGCTGAAGCTTTCTTT
v_gene: TRBV20-1; j_gene: TRBJ2-7; d_gene: TRBD2; abundance: many; CDR3aa: CSAISGGEIYEQYF; CDR3nt: TGCAGTGCTATTAGCGGGGGGGAGATCTACGAGCAGTACTTC
v_gene: TRBV7-2; j_gene: TRBJ2-6; d_gene: TRBD1; abundance: few; CDR3aa: CASSFPTGGLNSGANVRTF; CDR3nt: TGTGCCAGCAGCTTCCCGACAGGGGGCCTAAACTCTGGGGCCAACGTCCGGACTTTC
v_gene: TRBV3-1; j_gene: TRBJ2-3; d_gene: NA; abundance: many; CDR3aa: CASSQADRLGQYF; CDR3nt: TGTGCCAGCAGCCAAGCCGACCGATTGGGGCAGTATTTT
v_gene: TRBV5-5; j_gene: TRBJ2-4; d_gene: NA; abundance: NA; CDR3aa: CASSSGRFEQYF; CDR3nt: TGTGCCAGCAGCTCGGGGCGCTTTGAGCAGTACTTC
v_gene: TRBV3-1; j_gene: TRBJ2-5; d_gene: NA; abundance: many; CDR3aa: CASSPTAMGETQYF; CDR3nt: TGTGCCAGCAGCCCCACGGCCATGGGGGAGACCCAGTACTTC
v_gene: TRBV3-1; j_gene: TRBJ1-2; d_gene: NA; abundance: many; CDR3aa: CASSLNDGYTF; CDR3nt: TGTGCCAGCAGCCTTAACGATGGCTACACCTTC
v_gene: TRBV4-2; j_gene: TRBJ2-7; d_gene: TRBD2; abundance: NA; CDR3aa: CASSQEGTSGPYYEQYF; CDR3nt: TGTGCCAGCAGCCAAGAGGGGACTAGCGGTCCATACTACGAGCAGTACTTC